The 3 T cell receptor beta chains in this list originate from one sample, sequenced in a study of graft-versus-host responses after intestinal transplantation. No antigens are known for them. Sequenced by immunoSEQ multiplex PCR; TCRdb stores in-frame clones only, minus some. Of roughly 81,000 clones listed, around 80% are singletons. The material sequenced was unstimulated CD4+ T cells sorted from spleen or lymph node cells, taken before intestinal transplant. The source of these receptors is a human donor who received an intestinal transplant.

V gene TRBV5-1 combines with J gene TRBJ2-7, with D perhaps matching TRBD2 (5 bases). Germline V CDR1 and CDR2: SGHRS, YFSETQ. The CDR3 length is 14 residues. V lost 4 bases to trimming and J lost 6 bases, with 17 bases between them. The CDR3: CASSPAGSNFEQYF. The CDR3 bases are TGCGCCAGCAGCCCCGCGGGTAGCAATTTCGAGCAGTACTTC.

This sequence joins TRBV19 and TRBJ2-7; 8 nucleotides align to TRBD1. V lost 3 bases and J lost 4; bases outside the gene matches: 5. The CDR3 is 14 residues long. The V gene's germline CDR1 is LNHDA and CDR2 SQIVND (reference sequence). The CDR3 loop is CASSMGTGQYEQYF. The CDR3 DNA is TGTGCCAGTAGTATGGGGACAGGTCAGTACGAGCAGTACTTC.

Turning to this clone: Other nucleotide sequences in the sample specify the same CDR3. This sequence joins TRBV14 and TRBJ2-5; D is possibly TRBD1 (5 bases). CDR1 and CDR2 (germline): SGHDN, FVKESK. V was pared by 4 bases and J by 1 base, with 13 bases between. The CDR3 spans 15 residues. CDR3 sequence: CASSLFRASQETQYF. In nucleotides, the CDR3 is TGTGCCAGCAGCCTATTCAGGGCGAGCCAAGAGACCCAGTACTTC.